The 10 T cell receptor beta chains below were found in one sample sequenced in a study of T-cell reconstitution after alpha-beta-depleted transplantation in children. Unique molecular identifiers were incorporated into the prepared TCRbeta library. TCRdb reprocessed the PCR reads with MiXCR, giving one entry per CDR3 protein. In the table there are approximately 130,000 distinct CDR3 sequences, 9.7% of which are singletons. This specimen was PBMCs, mostly from graft donor cells, taken 180 days after TCRalphabeta/CD19-depleted stem cell transplant. The receptors originated from a girl under three years old who had a stem cell transplant for combined immunodeficiency, so the T cells may come from the graft donor.

V usage is TRBV7-2 and J usage is TRBJ1-2; TRBD1 is a possible D gene (6 bases). The germline gives CDR1 SGHTA, CDR2 FQGNSA. V shed 3 bases and J shed 0 bases, with 14 bases lying between them. CDR3 length: 16 residues. Here the CDR3 DNA reads TGTGCCAGCAGCTTCCACAGGGTTGGAGCTAACTATGGCTACACCTTC. This sequence encodes CASSFHRVGANYGYTF.

This clonotype was detected many times. This CDR3 reads CSGELAGSYEQYF. The CDR3 DNA follows: TGCAGCGGGGAACTAGCGGGTTCCTACGAGCAGTACTTC. V gene TRBV20-1 combines with J gene TRBJ2-7; TRBD2 matches at 9 bases. Germline lookup yields CDR1 DFQATT and CDR2 SNEGSKA (reference sequence). The CDR3 is made up of 13 amino acids.

This clonotype was counted only a few times. For the CDR3, the DNA is TGTGCCAGCAGCTTACAGCCGGGGGGGCCCAACGAGCAGTACTTC. Translating gives CASSLQPGGPNEQYF. The chain employs TRBV11-2 and TRBJ2-7, with 8 bases identical to TRBD2. CDR1 is SGHAT, CDR2 FQNNGV, per germline. The CDR3 totals 15 residues. Germline trimming cut 2 bases from V and 5 bases from J; bases unmatched to any gene: 8.

This clonotype was found many times. J is TRBJ2-7 and V is TRBV29-1, with a tentative D call TRBD1 (6 bases). V was trimmed by 7 bases and J by 1 base, leaving 14 bases between them. Germline-derived CDR1 and CDR2 are SQVTM and ANQGSEA. The CDR3 sequence is 13 residues long. In DNA form, the CDR3 reads TGCAGCGCTCTACAGGGTTCGTCCTACGAGCAGTACTTC. It yields the protein CSALQGSSYEQYF.

V usage is TRBV9 and J usage is TRBJ2-7, with D perhaps matching TRBD1 (6 bases). V was trimmed by 0 bases and J by 2 bases, leaving 12 bases between them. The length of the CDR3 is 15 residues. The germline V gene encodes CDR1 SGDLS and CDR2 YYNGEE. The CDR3 coding sequence is TGTGCCAGCAGCGTAGGGGTACAGGGACCCTACGAGCAGTACTTC. Protein product: CASSVGVQGPYEQYF.

The V gene is TRBV5-1, the J gene TRBJ1-3, with D perhaps matching TRBD1 (6 bases). Germline values: CDR1 SGHRS, CDR2 YFSETQ. Trimming stripped 4 bases from V and 4 bases from J, with 9 bases between. This CDR3 has 13 amino acids. In DNA form, the CDR3 reads TGCGCCAGCAGCCTAGGACAGGGAAACACCATATATTTT. Residues: CASSLGQGNTIYF.

This clonotype was detected many times. This chain links TRBV20-1 with TRBJ2-5; either TRBD1 or TRBD2 may fit D (5 bases each). V was pared by 1 base and J by 9 bases, with 12 bases between. Germline V gene data show CDR1 as DFQATT and CDR2 as SNEGSKA (reference sequence). The CDR3 is 12 amino acids. CDR3 nucleotides: TGCAGTGCTAGAGGGGGACCCGGAGCCCAGTACTTC. The encoded protein is CSARGGPGAQYF.

Written as DNA, the CDR3 is TGTGCCAGCAGTTCAGCCTCCGCCCGGGACAATGAGCAGTTCTTC. It encodes CASSSASARDNEQFF. The chain is built from TRBV12-3 or TRBV12-4 and TRBJ2-1, with no clear D. Trimming cost V 4 bases and J 5 bases, with 15 bases left between them. The CDR3 spans 15 residues.

Only a few counts were recorded for this clonotype. This sequence joins TRBV5-1 and TRBJ2-1; 11 bases map to TRBD2. This CDR3 is 14 amino acids long. Germline CDR1 SGHRS, CDR2 YFSETQ. Trimming at V came to 1 base and at J to 14 bases, leaving 8 bases not matched to a gene. DNA of the CDR3: TGCGCCAGCAGCTTGTTCGGTAGCGGGAGGGCCAAGTTCTTC. Its protein is CASSLFGSGRAKFF.

This clonotype was found many times. This sequence joins TRBV10-3 and TRBJ2-4, with D perhaps matching TRBD1 (6 bases). Trimming took 0 bases from V and 7 from J, leaving 13 bases between them. Germline loops: CDR1 ENHRY, CDR2 SYGVKD. This CDR3 comprises 15 residues. The CDR3 protein is CAISESRGMSNIQYF. Written as DNA, the CDR3 is TGTGCCATCAGTGAGTCGAGGGGGATGAGTAACATTCAGTACTTC.